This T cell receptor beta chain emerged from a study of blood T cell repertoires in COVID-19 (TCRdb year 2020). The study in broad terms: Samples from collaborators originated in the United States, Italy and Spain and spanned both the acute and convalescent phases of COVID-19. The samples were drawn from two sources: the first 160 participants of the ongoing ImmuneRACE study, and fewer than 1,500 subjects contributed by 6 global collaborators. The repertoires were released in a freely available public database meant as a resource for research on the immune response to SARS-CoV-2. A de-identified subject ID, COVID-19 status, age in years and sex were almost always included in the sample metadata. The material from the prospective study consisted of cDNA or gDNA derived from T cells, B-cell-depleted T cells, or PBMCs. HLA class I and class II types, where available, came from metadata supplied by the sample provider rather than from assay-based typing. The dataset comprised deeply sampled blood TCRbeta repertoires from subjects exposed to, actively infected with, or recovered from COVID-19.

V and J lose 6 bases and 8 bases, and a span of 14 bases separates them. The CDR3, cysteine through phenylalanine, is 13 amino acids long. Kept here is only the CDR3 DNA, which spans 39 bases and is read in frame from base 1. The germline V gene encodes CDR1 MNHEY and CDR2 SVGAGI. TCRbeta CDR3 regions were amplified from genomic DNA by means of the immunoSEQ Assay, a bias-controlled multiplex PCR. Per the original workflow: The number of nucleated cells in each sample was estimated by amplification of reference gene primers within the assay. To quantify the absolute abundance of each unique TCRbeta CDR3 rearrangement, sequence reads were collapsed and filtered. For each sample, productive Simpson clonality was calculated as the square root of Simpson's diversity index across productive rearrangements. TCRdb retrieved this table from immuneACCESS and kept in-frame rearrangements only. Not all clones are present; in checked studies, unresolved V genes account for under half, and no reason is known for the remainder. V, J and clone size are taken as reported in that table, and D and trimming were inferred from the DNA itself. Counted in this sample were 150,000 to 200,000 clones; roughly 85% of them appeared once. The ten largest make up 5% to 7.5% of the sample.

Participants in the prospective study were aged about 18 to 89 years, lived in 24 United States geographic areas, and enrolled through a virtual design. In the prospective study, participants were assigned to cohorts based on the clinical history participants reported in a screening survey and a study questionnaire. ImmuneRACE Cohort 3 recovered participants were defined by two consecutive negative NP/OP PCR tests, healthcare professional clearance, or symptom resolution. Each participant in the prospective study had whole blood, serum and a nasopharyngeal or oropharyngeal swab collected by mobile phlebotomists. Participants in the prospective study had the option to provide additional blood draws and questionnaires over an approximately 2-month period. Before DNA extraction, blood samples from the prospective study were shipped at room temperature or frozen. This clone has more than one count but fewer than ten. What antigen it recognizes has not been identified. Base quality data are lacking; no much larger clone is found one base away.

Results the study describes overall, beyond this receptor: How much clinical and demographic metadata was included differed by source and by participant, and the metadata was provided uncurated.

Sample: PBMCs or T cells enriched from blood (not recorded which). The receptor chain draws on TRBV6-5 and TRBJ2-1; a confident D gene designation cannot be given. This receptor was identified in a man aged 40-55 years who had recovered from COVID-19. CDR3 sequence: CASSPRVAHEQFF. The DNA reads TGTGCCAGCAGCCCCCGAGTTGCCCATGAGCAGTTCTTC.